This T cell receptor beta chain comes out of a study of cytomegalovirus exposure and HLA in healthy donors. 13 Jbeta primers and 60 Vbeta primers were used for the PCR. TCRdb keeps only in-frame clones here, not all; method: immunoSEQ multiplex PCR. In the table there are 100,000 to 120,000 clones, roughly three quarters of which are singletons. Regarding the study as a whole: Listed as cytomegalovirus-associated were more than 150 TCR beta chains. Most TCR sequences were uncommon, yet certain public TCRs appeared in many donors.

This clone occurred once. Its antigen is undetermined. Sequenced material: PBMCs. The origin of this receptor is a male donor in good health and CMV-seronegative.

The CDR3 sequence is CASSDRVPDYSNQPQHF. In DNA, the CDR3 is TGTGCCAGCAGTGATCGGGTTCCAGACTACAGCAATCAGCCCCAGCATTTT. The chain carries TRBV6-4 and TRBJ1-5; no clear D gene. The CDR3 consists of 17 residues. V dropped 3 bases and J dropped 1 base, with 16 bases sitting between them. Germline V CDR1 and CDR2: MRHNA, SNTAGT.